This T cell receptor (beta chain) was recorded in a study of cytomegalovirus exposure and HLA in healthy donors. General study points: In an earlier analysis, in around 590 donors, most V segments appeared productive either ~87% or ~30% of the time.

As to this clone: Its antigen is as yet unknown.

CDR1 is LNHNV, CDR2 YYDKDF, per germline (reference sequence). The J segment lost 5 bases and the V segment lost 7 bases, leaving 5 bases of the junction unmatched. There are 14 residues in the CDR3. With 60 Vbeta and 13 Jbeta primers, the PCR was carried out. Measured with immunoSEQ multiplex PCR; TCRdb has only the in-frame clones, and not every one. This repertoire shows just under 95,000 clones, more than 75% found once; its top ten account for 10% to 13%. The receptor was isolated from a human donor in good health. This rearrangement joins TRBV15 to TRBJ1-4; 9 bases fit TRBD1. Sequencing was done on a sample of PBMCs. As DNA, the CDR3 is TGTGCCACCACCCCGGACAGGGGAAATGAAAAACTGTTTTTT. It encodes CATTPDRGNEKLFF. The whole variable domain, filled in from reference TRBV15 and TRBJ1-4, reads DAMVIQNPRYQVTQFGKPVTLSCSQTLNHNVMYWYQQKSSQAPKLLFHYYDKDFNNEADTPDNFQSRRPNTSFCFLDIRSPGLGDTAMYLCATTPDRGNEKLFFGSGTQLSVL.